This TCR beta chain was sequenced for a study of blood T cells in healthy people across ages. This CDR3 has 16 residues. The germline V gene encodes CDR1 SGHVS and CDR2 FNYEAQ. There are a few counts of this clonotype. Its antigen remains unidentified. A much bigger clone sits one base away, suggesting this may be a read error. The donors, all healthy, were Caucasians living in Russia, aged about 6 to 90. Study-level points and caveats: Per-million-T-cell TCR beta diversity fell roughly linearly with age.

Primers used in a second PCR of about 7 to 12 cycles were a sample-barcoded 5' primer and a J-beta primer mix. From each sample, at least 2.5 million paired-end reads containing CDR3 were obtained. MiXCR was run by TCRdb on the 5' RACE reads, yielding one entry per CDR3 protein. The repertoire holds just under 900,000 distinct CDR3 sequences, with about 28% as singletons. This clonotype originated in a woman older than 75 in good health. This chain links TRBV7-6 with TRBJ2-3, with D tentatively TRBD2 (6 bases). The sample was blood. CDR3 region: CASSLGPGLSTDTEYF. DNA for the CDR3: TGTGCCAGCAGCTTAGGCCCGGGACTCTCCACAGATACGGAGTATTTT. The entire variable domain, with the rest obtained from reference TRBV7-6 and TRBJ2-3, is as follows: GAGVSQSPRYKVTKRGQDVALRCDPISGHVSLYWYRQALGQGPEFLTYFNYEAQQDKSGLPNDRFSAERPEGSISTLTIQRTEQRDSAMYRCASSLGPGLSTDTEYFGPGTRLTVL.